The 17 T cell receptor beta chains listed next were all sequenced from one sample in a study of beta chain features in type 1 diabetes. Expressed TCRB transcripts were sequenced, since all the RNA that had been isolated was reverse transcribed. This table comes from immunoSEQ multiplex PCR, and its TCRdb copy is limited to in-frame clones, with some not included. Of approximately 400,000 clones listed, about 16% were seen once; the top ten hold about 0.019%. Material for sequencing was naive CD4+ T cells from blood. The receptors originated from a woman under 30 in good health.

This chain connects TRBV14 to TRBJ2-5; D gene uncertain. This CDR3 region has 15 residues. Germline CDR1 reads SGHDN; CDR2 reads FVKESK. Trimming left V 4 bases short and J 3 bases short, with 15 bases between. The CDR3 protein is CASSRQTMTEETQYF. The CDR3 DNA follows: TGTGCCAGCAGCCGACAAACAATGACCGAAGAGACCCAGTACTTC.

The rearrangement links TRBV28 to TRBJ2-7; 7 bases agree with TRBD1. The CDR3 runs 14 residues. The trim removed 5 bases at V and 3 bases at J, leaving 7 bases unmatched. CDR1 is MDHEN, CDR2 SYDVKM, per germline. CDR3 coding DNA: TGTGCCAGCAGTCTCATGGGACAGATCTACGAGCAGTACTTC. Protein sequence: CASSLMGQIYEQYF.

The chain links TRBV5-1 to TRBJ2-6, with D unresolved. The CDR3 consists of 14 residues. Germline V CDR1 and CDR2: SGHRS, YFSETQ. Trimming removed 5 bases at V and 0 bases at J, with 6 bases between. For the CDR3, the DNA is TGCGCCAGCAGACCGGGCTCTGGGGCCAACGTCCTGACTTTC. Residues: CASRPGSGANVLTF.

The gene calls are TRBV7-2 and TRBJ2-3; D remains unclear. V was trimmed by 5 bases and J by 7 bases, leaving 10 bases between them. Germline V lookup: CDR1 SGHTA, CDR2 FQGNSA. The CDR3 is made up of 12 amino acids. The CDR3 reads CASSPGPNTQYF. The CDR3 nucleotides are TGTGCCAGCAGCCCAGGCCCCAATACGCAGTATTTT.

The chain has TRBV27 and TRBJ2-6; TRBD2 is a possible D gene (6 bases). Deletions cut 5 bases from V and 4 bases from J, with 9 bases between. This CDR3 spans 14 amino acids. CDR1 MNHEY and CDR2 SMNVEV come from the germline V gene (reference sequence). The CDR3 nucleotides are TGTGCCAGCAGTCGGGGGTCGGGGGCCAACGTCCTGACTTTC. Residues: CASSRGSGANVLTF.

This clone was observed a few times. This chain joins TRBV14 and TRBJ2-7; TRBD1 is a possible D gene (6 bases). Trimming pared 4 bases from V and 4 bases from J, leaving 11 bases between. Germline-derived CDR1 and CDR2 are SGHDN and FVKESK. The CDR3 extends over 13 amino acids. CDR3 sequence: CASSRTATYEQYF. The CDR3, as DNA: TGTGCCAGCAGCCGGACAGCGACGTACGAGCAGTACTTC.

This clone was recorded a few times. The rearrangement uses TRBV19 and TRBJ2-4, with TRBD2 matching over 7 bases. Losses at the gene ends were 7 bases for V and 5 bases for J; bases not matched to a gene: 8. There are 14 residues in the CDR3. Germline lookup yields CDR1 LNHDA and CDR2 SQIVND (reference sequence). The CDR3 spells CASNKGLAENIQYF. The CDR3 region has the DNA TGTGCCAGTAATAAGGGGCTAGCGGAAAACATTCAGTACTTC.

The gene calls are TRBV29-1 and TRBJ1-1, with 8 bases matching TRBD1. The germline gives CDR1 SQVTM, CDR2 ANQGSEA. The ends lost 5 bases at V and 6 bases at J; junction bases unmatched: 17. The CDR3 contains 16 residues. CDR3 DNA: TGCAGCGTTCCAAGTGAACCCCAGGGGGCTTGGGCTGAAGCTTTCTTT. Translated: CSVPSEPQGAWAEAFF.

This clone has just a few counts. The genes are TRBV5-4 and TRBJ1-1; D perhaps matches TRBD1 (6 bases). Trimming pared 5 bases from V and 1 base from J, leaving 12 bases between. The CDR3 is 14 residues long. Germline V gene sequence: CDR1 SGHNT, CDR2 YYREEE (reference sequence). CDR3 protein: CASRRKGENTEAFF. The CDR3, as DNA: TGTGCCAGCAGAAGAAAGGGGGAGAACACTGAAGCTTTCTTT.

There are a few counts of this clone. DNA of the CDR3: TGTGCCAGCTCTCGGGGTCGATGGACTGAAGCTTTCTTT. Amino acid sequence: CASSRGRWTEAFF. The chain employs TRBV27 and TRBJ1-1; no definite D call. This CDR3 has 13 residues. V was clipped by 8 bases and J by 5 bases, with 15 bases between them. The germline V gene encodes CDR1 MNHEY and CDR2 SMNVEV (reference sequence).

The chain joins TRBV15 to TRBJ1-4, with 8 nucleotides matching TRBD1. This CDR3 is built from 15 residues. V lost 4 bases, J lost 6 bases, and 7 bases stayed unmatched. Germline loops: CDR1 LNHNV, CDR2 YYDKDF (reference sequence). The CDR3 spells CATSTPGGLYEKLFF. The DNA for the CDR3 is TGTGCCACCAGCACCCCAGGGGGCTTATATGAAAAACTGTTTTTT. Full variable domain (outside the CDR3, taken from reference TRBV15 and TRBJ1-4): DAMVIQNPRYQVTQFGKPVTLSCSQTLNHNVMYWYQQKSSQAPKLLFHYYDKDFNNEADTPDNFQSRRPNTSFCFLDIRSPGLGDTAMYLCATSTPGGLYEKLFFGSGTQLSVL.

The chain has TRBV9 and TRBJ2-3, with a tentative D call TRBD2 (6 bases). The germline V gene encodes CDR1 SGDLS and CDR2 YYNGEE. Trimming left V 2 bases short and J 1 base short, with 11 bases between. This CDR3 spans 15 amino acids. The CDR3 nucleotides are TGTGCCAGCAGCGTGGACGGGAGACGCACAGATACGCAGTATTTT. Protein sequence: CASSVDGRRTDTQYF.

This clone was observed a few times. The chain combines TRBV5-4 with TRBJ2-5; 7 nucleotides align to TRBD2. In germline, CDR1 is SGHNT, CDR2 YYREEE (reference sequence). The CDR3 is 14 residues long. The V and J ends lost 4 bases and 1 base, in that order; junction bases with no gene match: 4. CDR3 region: CASSQRDSQETQYF. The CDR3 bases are TGTGCCAGCAGCCAGCGGGACTCCCAAGAGACCCAGTACTTC.

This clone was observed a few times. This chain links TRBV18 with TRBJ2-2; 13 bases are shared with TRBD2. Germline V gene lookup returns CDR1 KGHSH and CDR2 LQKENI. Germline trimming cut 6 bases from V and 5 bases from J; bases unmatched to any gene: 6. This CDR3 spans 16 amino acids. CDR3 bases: TGTGCCAGCTCGCCCGGACTAGCGGGAGTGACCGGGGAGCTGTTTTTT. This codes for CASSPGLAGVTGELFF.

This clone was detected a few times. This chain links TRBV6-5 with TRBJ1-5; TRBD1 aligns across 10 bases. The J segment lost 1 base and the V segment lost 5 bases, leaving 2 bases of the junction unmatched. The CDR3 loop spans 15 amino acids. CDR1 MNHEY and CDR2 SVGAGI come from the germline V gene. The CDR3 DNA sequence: TGTGCCAGCAGTCGGACAGGGGGGAGCAATCAGCCCCAGCATTTT. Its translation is CASSRTGGSNQPQHF.

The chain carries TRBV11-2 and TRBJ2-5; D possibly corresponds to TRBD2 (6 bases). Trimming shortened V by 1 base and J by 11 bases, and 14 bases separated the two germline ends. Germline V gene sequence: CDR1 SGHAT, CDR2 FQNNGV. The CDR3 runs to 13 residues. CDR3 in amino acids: CASSLVRHGLQYF. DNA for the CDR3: TGTGCCAGCAGCTTAGTCCGTCACGGACTACAGTACTTC.

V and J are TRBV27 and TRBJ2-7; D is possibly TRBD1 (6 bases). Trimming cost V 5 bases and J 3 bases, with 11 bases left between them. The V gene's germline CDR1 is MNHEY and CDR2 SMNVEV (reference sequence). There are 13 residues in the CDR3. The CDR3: CASSPQGIYEQYF. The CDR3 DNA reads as TGTGCCAGCAGTCCACAGGGAATCTACGAGCAGTACTTC.